The 30 T cell receptor beta chains given below trace back to one sample, sequenced in a study of blood T cell repertoires in COVID-19. The protocol was immunoSEQ multiplex PCR, while the TCRdb copy is restricted to in-frame clones and leaves out a portion. The table includes roughly 49,000 clones, roughly 84% detected once. The sample taken for sequencing was peripheral blood. These receptors were taken from a man aged 50 or older with active COVID-19.

This clone was picked up one time. The chain uses TRBV5-4 and TRBJ1-1; D is possibly TRBD1 (5 bases). Germline V gives CDR1 SGHNT, CDR2 YYREEE (reference sequence). The CDR3 totals 14 residues. V lost 3 bases and J lost 2, with 11 bases in between. The CDR3 DNA sequence: TGTGCCAGCAGCTCACCCGGGACTAACACTGAAGCTTTCTTT. The encoded protein is CASSSPGTNTEAFF.

The chain carries TRBV2 and TRBJ2-3; D perhaps matches TRBD2 (6 bases). Germline CDR1 SNHLY, CDR2 FYNNEI. The CDR3 runs to 18 residues. Trimming pared 4 bases from V and 0 bases from J, leaving 20 bases between. The CDR3 DNA reads as TGTGCCAGCAGTGTCACTAGCCCCACAGAGAGAAGCACAGATACGCAGTATTTT. Translating it yields CASSVTSPTERSTDTQYF.

J is TRBJ2-7 and V is TRBV29-1; 8 positions agree with TRBD1. The germline gives CDR1 SQVTM, CDR2 ANQGSEA. J was trimmed by 2 bases and V by 6 bases; bases with no gene match: 6. The CDR3 length is 13 residues. The CDR3 DNA reads TGCAGCGTAACAGGGGGATTCCCCTACGAGCAGTACTTC. Translation: CSVTGGFPYEQYF.

V usage is TRBV14 and J usage is TRBJ1-6; D might be TRBD1 (5 bases). CDR1 SGHDN and CDR2 FVKESK come from the germline V gene. The CDR3 runs 14 residues. Trimming left V 1 base short and J 12 bases short, with 13 bases between. The CDR3 here is CASSQGGGLRPLHF. The CDR3 bases are TGTGCCAGCAGCCAAGGGGGGGGGTTACGACCCCTCCACTTT.

In this sample, this clone turned up a few times. This chain uses TRBV5-1 with TRBJ1-1; D unresolved. Trimming shortened V by 0 bases and J by 1 base, and 4 bases separated the two germline ends. Germline CDR1 SGHRS, CDR2 YFSETQ. The CDR3 sequence is 13 residues long. CDR3 amino acids: CASSLGKNTEAFF. Here the CDR3 DNA reads TGCGCCAGCAGCTTGGGTAAGAACACTGAAGCTTTCTTT.

This clone was seen only once. This chain links TRBV12-3 or TRBV12-4 with TRBJ1-1; D uncertain. V lost 3 bases to trimming and J lost 7 bases, with 9 bases between them. The CDR3 has 12 amino acids. This CDR3 reads CASSFEVVEAFF. In DNA, the CDR3 is TGTGCCAGCAGTTTCGAGGTCGTTGAAGCTTTCTTT.

V is TRBV3-1 (or the pseudogene TRBV3-2) and J is TRBJ2-7; tentatively, D is TRBD2 (5 bases). The CDR3 is 15 amino acids. Germline V lookup: CDR1 LGHDT, CDR2 YNNKEL (reference sequence). The V gene lost 2 bases and the J gene lost 6 bases, with 17 bases spanning the gap. CDR3 in amino acids: CASSQSVGVLGEQYF. The CDR3 nucleotides are TGTGCCAGCAGCCAATCCGTGGGAGTCCTGGGCGAGCAGTACTTC.

This chain joins TRBV5-1 and TRBJ2-5; possible D gene TRBD2, 7 bases. The V gene lost 1 base and the J gene lost 5 bases, with 15 bases spanning the gap. Per germline, CDR1 SGHRS and CDR2 YFSETQ. CDR3 length equals 15 residues. CDR3 in DNA: TGCGCCAGCAGCTTGCGTCCGGGGGGCGACGAGACCCAGTACTTC. Amino acid sequence: CASSLRPGGDETQYF.

The V and J genes are TRBV7-8 and TRBJ1-5, with D perhaps matching TRBD1 (5 bases). The germline V gene encodes CDR1 SGHVS and CDR2 FQNEAQ. This CDR3 comprises 15 residues. The germline V and J ends were trimmed by 7 bases and 5 bases, with 18 bases remaining between them. In nucleotides, the CDR3 is TGTGCCAGCACCGAGGGACGGGGGGGATATCAGCCCCAGCATTTT. This encodes CASTEGRGGYQPQHF.

V usage is TRBV5-1 and J usage is TRBJ1-3; D unresolved. This CDR3 has 15 amino acids. The ends were cut back, 4 bases at V and 0 bases at J, with 11 bases in the middle. Germline CDR1 and CDR2: SGHRS and YFSETQ. This CDR3 is CASSHGRDSGNTIYF. The CDR3 region has the DNA TGCGCCAGCAGCCACGGACGGGACTCTGGAAACACCATATATTTT.

The chain couples TRBV3-1 (or the pseudogene TRBV3-2) to TRBJ2-7; 7 bases are shared with TRBD1. V lost 3 bases, J lost 1 base, and 6 bases stayed unmatched. Germline loops: CDR1 LGHDT, CDR2 YNNKEL (reference sequence). The CDR3 is 15 amino acids. The CDR3 DNA is TGTGCCAGCAGCCATGTGGCAGGGGGTTCCTACGAGCAGTACTTC. Encoded protein: CASSHVAGGSYEQYF.

The rearrangement links TRBV12-5 to TRBJ2-1; D perhaps matches TRBD2 (6 bases). CDR1 is LGHNT and CDR2 is FRNRAP in the germline V gene. The V gene lost 5 bases and the J gene lost 9 bases, with 17 bases spanning the gap. The length of the CDR3 is 14 residues. The CDR3 region is CASGGSGGLIEQFF. CDR3 sequence (DNA): TGTGCTAGTGGTGGGTCTGGAGGGCTAATTGAGCAGTTCTTC.

The V gene is TRBV3-1 (or the pseudogene TRBV3-2), the J gene TRBJ1-4; D gene unclear. The CDR3 length is 14 residues. Germline CDR1 and CDR2: LGHDT and YNNKEL (reference sequence). With 5 bases removed from V and 2 bases from J, the gap between germline ends came to 9 bases. The chain's CDR3 is CASSTTNTNEKLFF. For the CDR3, the DNA is TGTGCCAGCAGCACGACAAATACTAATGAAAAACTGTTTTTT.

The chain is built from TRBV4-1 and TRBJ2-5, with D perhaps TRBD2 (6 bases). CDR1 and CDR2 (germline): MGHRA, YSYEKL. V lost 0 bases, J lost 0 bases, and 11 bases lay in between. The CDR3 length is 16 residues. This CDR3 reads CASSQEGGWDQETQYF. The CDR3 nucleotides are TGCGCCAGCAGCCAAGAGGGAGGTTGGGACCAAGAGACCCAGTACTTC.

This chain links TRBV5-1 with TRBJ2-7; D may be TRBD1 (6 bases). V dropped 0 bases and J dropped 5 bases, with 12 bases sitting between them. Looked up from germline, CDR1 is SGHRS and CDR2 is YFSETQ. The CDR3 contains 14 residues. The chain's CDR3 is CASSLATGSDEQYF. In DNA form, the CDR3 reads TGCGCCAGCAGCTTGGCCACAGGGTCCGACGAGCAGTACTTC.

This clone came up once. V is TRBV27 and J is TRBJ2-7; TRBD2 aligns across 9 bases. The CDR3 is 15 amino acids. Germline assignment: CDR1 MNHEY and CDR2 SMNVEV (reference sequence). J was trimmed by 0 bases and V by 5 bases; bases with no gene match: 5. The CDR3 DNA reads as TGTGCCAGCAGTCCTAGCGGGAAGGCCTCCTACGAGCAGTACTTC. Amino acid sequence: CASSPSGKASYEQYF.

The chain is built from TRBV11-2 and TRBJ2-2; D possibly corresponds to TRBD2 (6 bases). V was cut by 5 bases and J by 0 bases, with 16 bases left in between. The CDR3 consists of 17 residues. Germline V gene data show CDR1 as SGHAT and CDR2 as FQNNGV. The CDR3 region has the DNA TGTGCCAGCAGCCAACGTAGCGGACCTGCGAACACCGGGGAGCTGTTTTTT. Translation gives CASSQRSGPANTGELFF.

This chain joins TRBV6-1 and TRBJ1-2; 8 nucleotides agree with TRBD1. J lost 6 bases, V lost 4 bases, and 13 bases had no gene match. CDR3 length equals 16 residues. Germline V gives CDR1 MNHNS, CDR2 SASEGT. DNA for the CDR3: TGTGCCAGCAGTGTTCAACCGACGGGACAGGTTAATGGCTACACCTTC. The encoded protein is CASSVQPTGQVNGYTF.

V is TRBV6-5 and J is TRBJ2-7; TRBD2 agrees at 9 bases. V gave up 4 bases and J gave up 3 bases; unmatched junction bases: 4. Germline V gives CDR1 MNHEY, CDR2 SVGAGI. The CDR3 has 14 amino acids. Here the CDR3 DNA reads TGTGCCAGCAGTTTAGCGGGAGTCCTCTACGAGCAGTACTTC. Translated, it gives CASSLAGVLYEQYF.

The rearrangement joins TRBV9 to TRBJ2-2, with D unresolved. V gave up 2 bases and J gave up 4 bases, with 6 bases separating them. The CDR3 contains 13 residues. The germline CDR1 and CDR2 sequences are SGDLS and YYNGEE. DNA of the CDR3: TGTGCCAGCAGCGTTTCAGGCACCGGGGAGCTGTTTTTT. The encoded protein is CASSVSGTGELFF.

The chain links TRBV5-1 to TRBJ1-1; D is unresolved. Germline V gene lookup returns CDR1 SGHRS and CDR2 YFSETQ. V lost 5 bases, J lost 2 bases, and 13 bases lay in between. The CDR3 length is 14 residues. In DNA form, the CDR3 reads TGCGCCAGCAGTTATACTGATGTCAACACTGAAGCTTTCTTT. Translating it yields CASSYTDVNTEAFF.

The genes are TRBV9 and TRBJ1-2; 8 bases map to TRBD1. V was pared by 4 bases and J by 6 bases, with 8 bases of the junction left unmatched. CDR3 length: 14 residues. Looked up from germline, CDR1 is SGDLS and CDR2 is YYNGEE. This chain's CDR3 is CASSLLDRVNGYTF. CDR3 DNA sequence: TGTGCCAGCAGCTTATTGGACAGGGTCAATGGCTACACCTTC.

This clone was observed a single time. The chain couples TRBV18 to TRBJ1-1; D is perhaps TRBD1 (5 bases). The CDR3 consists of 13 residues. With 3 bases removed from V and 6 bases from J, the gap between germline ends came to 11 bases. The germline CDR1 and CDR2 sequences are KGHSH and LQKENI. The CDR3 region is CASSPGGEAEAFF. The CDR3 bases are TGTGCCAGCTCACCGGGGGGGGAGGCTGAAGCTTTCTTT.

CDR3 region: CASSPTSGRSSYEQYF. The CDR3 nucleotides are TGTGCCAGCAGCCCCACTAGCGGGAGGAGCTCCTACGAGCAGTACTTC. The chain combines TRBV9 with TRBJ2-7; 12 bases line up with TRBD2. Germline assignment: CDR1 SGDLS and CDR2 YYNGEE. The CDR3 covers 16 residues. After removal of 4 bases from V and 0 bases from J, the junction contained 5 bases not matched to a gene.

The chain joins TRBV5-1 to TRBJ2-5, with 9 bases aligning to TRBD2. Germline V lookup: CDR1 SGHRS, CDR2 YFSETQ. V gave up 4 bases and J gave up 1 base; unmatched junction bases: 8. This CDR3 is built from 16 residues. CDR3 nucleotides: TGCGCCAGCAGCCTCGAGGAAGCGGGGGGCCAAGAGACCCAGTACTTC. This gives the protein CASSLEEAGGQETQYF.

This chain uses TRBV9 with TRBJ1-4, with no clear D. Germline lookup yields CDR1 SGDLS and CDR2 YYNGEE. The V and J ends lost 3 bases and 0 bases respectively, with 6 bases between them. The CDR3 consists of 14 residues. The CDR3 here is CASSASPTNEKLFF. The DNA for the CDR3 is TGTGCCAGCAGCGCCTCCCCAACTAATGAAAAACTGTTTTTT.

The chain uses TRBV6-2 or TRBV6-3 and TRBJ2-2; 10 nucleotides agree with TRBD1. The CDR3 runs 17 residues. Germline CDR1 is MNHEY and CDR2 is SVGEGT. With V trimmed by 0 bases and J by 3 bases, 4 bases remained unmatched. CDR3 loop: CASSYSSDRGYTGELFF. CDR3 nucleotides: TGTGCCAGCAGTTACTCGTCGGACAGGGGGTACACCGGGGAGCTGTTTTTT.

This clone was seen once. V usage is TRBV2 and J usage is TRBJ2-1, with D possibly matching TRBD1 (6 bases). The CDR3 covers 15 residues. In germline, CDR1 is SNHLY, CDR2 FYNNEI. Trimming took off 0 bases at V and 7 bases at J, with 13 bases between the two ends. The CDR3 protein is CASSEAHRVWNEQFF. Written as DNA, the CDR3 is TGTGCCAGCAGTGAAGCCCACAGGGTCTGGAATGAGCAGTTCTTC.

V usage is TRBV5-6 and J usage is TRBJ2-7, with 7 bases aligning to TRBD2. This CDR3 has 14 residues. The junction had 5 bases not matched to a gene; V was cut back by 0 bases and J by 5 bases. The germline CDR1 and CDR2 sequences are SGHDT and YYEEEE. CDR3 coding DNA: TGTGCCAGCAGCTTGGGTGGGAGGGCCCACGAGCAGTACTTC. Translating gives CASSLGGRAHEQYF.

The chain carries TRBV9 and TRBJ2-7; the match to TRBD2 covers 16 bases. The CDR3 runs 17 residues. CDR1 and CDR2 (germline): SGDLS, YYNGEE. V lost 4 bases and J lost 6; bases outside the gene matches: 10. In nucleotides, the CDR3 is TGTGCCAGCAGCCCGGGACTAGCGGGAGGGCCTAATGCCGAGCAGTACTTC. This translates into CASSPGLAGGPNAEQYF.